The present TCR beta chain was sequenced within a study of T cells expressing NK-cell markers (dated by TCRdb to 2019 to 2021). The study in broad terms: Three sorted T-cell subsets (CD3+CD56+NKG2C+, CD3+CD56+NKG2C- and CD3+CD56-NKG2C+) from fewer than 10 donors had their TCR beta-chain repertoires profiled. Of the eight sequenced donors, seven were found to be HCMV-seropositive and one was found to be HCMV-seronegative. Libraries were sequenced as 2 x 150 bp reads on Illumina HiSeq 2000/2500, MiSeq or NextSeq. The study sequenced eight donors, all healthy volunteers chosen at random: three men and five women.

Note on this clonotype: Its target antigen remains unknown.

HCMV serostatus was determined by detecting HCMV-specific IgG in serum with a commercial ELISA kit. Peripheral blood mononuclear cells were isolated from blood by Ficoll density gradient centrifugation. What the study reported, not specific to this receptor: Those dominant clonotypes were again the most abundant among CD3+CD56-NKG2C+ cells in four donors, at about 25-65%. Whether the expanded NKG2C-expressing T cell clones were specific for HCMV antigens was left unclear. For five or six donors, the dominant CD3+CD56+NKG2C+ clonotypes were among the top 10 CD8+ clonotypes and accounted for roughly 1.0-8% of CD8+ T cells.

From the cysteine up to the phenylalanine, the CDR3 has a length of 15 residues. The record lacks a DNA sequence. Via the germline V gene (reference sequence), CDR1 is SGHKS and CDR2 YYEKEE. TCRdb lists the instrument as Illumina HiSeq 2000. TCR beta cDNA libraries were prepared using 5'RACE template switching, which introduced a universal primer site and unique molecular identifiers. cDNA synthesis was primed from the TCR beta constant segment, followed by two successive PCR amplification steps. On the study's bioinformatics: Reads were demultiplexed and grouped by UMI with MIGEC, and clonotypes were assembled and quantified with MiTCR. To exclude erroneous sequences, only TCR cDNA sequences supported by at least two reads were retained. The tcR package was used for downstream repertoire analysis, and clonotypes were matched across fractions by CDR3 nucleotide sequence plus V segment. VDJmatch was used to annotate antigen specificity against VDJdb, with one amino acid substitution in CDR3 permitted. Through TCRdb reprocessing, the reads give one entry per CDR3 protein sequence; DNA is omitted. The V and J calls were determined by TCRdb, not by the authors. In this sample's table one finds approximately 550,000 distinct CDR3 sequences. The ten most abundant clones make up approximately 3.6% of the sample.

Specimen: blood T cells: a sorted CD56 or NKG2C T cell subset, CD4+ or CD8+ T cells, or bulk PBMC T cells (not recorded which). The V and J segments used are TRBV5-5 and TRBJ2-3; TCRdb calls TRBD1, which cannot be checked without DNA. The receptor was derived from a man aged 18 to 30 in good health. Donor details come from another sample of the same person, matched by shared clones. The CDR3 reads as follows: CASRTEGQGVDTQYF.